The 15 T cell receptor beta chains below were found in one sample sequenced in a study of identical twins. Using its own MiXCR run on the 5' RACE reads, TCRdb lists one record per CDR3 protein. The sample lists around 510,000 distinct CDR3 sequences, roughly an eighth occurring once. These sequences were also reported in another study, on yellow fever vaccine responses in identical twins.

The sequenced material came from CD4+ T cells sorted from blood. The receptors derive from a young woman in good health.

This clonotype was counted a few times. The chain has TRBV11-2 and TRBJ2-5, with 10 bases fitting TRBD2. Germline CDR1 is SGHAT and CDR2 is FQNNGV. V trimming: 5 bases; J trimming: 2 bases; junction bases outside the gene matches: 8. The CDR3 extends over 16 amino acids. CDR3 loop: CASSPRGLAVQETQYF. CDR3 DNA: TGTGCCAGCAGCCCCCGTGGACTAGCGGTTCAAGAGACCCAGTACTTC.

The chain links TRBV5-5 to TRBJ1-4; D gene unclear. V lost 4 bases, J lost 4 bases, and 11 bases lay in between. The CDR3 consists of 14 residues. Germline values: CDR1 SGHKS, CDR2 YYEKEE (reference sequence). The CDR3 sequence is CASSLDRVNEKLFF. The DNA of the CDR3 is TGTGCCAGCAGCCTGGACCGAGTTAATGAAAAACTGTTTTTT. Full variable domain (remainder filled in from reference TRBV5-5 and TRBJ1-4): DAGVTQSPTHLIKTRGQQVTLRCSPISGHKSVSWYQQVLGQGPQFIFQYYEKEERGRGNFPDRFSARQFPNYSSELNVNALLLGDSALYLCASSLDRVNEKLFFGSGTQLSVL.

This clonotype has a count of ten or more. The chain employs TRBV28 and TRBJ1-4, with D unresolved. CDR1 MDHEN and CDR2 SYDVKM come from the germline V gene. This CDR3 has 12 residues. V lost 2 bases, J lost 7 bases, and 5 bases lay in between. In DNA form, the CDR3 reads TGTGCCAGCAGTTTACGGTCTGAAAAACTGTTTTTT. Its translation is CASSLRSEKLFF. Combining the CDR3 with reference TRBV28 and TRBJ1-4 gives the whole variable domain DVKVTQSSRYLVKRTGEKVFLECVQDMDHENMFWYRQDPGLGLRLIYFSYDVKMKEKGDIPEGYSVSREKKERFSLILESASTNQTSMYLCASSLRSEKLFFGSGTQLSVL.

The gene calls are TRBV5-1 and TRBJ2-3; no definite D call. The V end lost 6 bases, the J end lost 2 bases, and 13 bases lay between the germline ends. The CDR3 has 14 residues. Germline V CDR1 and CDR2: SGHRS, YFSETQ. CDR3 sequence (DNA): TGCGCCAGCACCCTCACGGGCTACACAGATACGCAGTATTTT. As protein: CASTLTGYTDTQYF.

This clonotype was observed a handful of times. This chain connects TRBV3-1 to TRBJ1-5; tentatively, D is TRBD1 (5 bases). Trimming left V 1 base short and J 7 bases short, with 11 bases between. Per the germline V gene, CDR1 is LGHDT and CDR2 is YNNKEL (reference sequence). CDR3 length: 14 residues. The CDR3 reads CASSQGGFDQPQHF. The CDR3 coding sequence is TGTGCCAGCAGCCAAGGGGGCTTCGACCAGCCCCAGCATTTT.

This clonotype was counted only a few times. The genes are TRBV2 and TRBJ2-3; 11 bases fit TRBD2. The CDR3 is 15 residues long. V lost 6 bases and J lost 2; bases outside the gene matches: 4. In germline, CDR1 is SNHLY, CDR2 FYNNEI. CDR3 region: CASRRTSGLTDTQYF. Written as DNA, the CDR3 is TGTGCCAGCAGGCGGACTAGCGGGCTCACAGATACGCAGTATTTT.

V usage is TRBV14 and J usage is TRBJ2-7; no definite D call. V lost 2 bases and J lost 1, with 6 bases in between. The germline V gene encodes CDR1 SGHDN and CDR2 FVKESK. The CDR3 extends over 13 amino acids. CDR3 protein: CASSQWLSYEQYF. The CDR3 bases are TGTGCCAGCAGCCAATGGTTATCCTACGAGCAGTACTTC.

Only a few counts were recorded for this clonotype. The chain employs TRBV5-1 and TRBJ2-1; no clear D. The CDR3 sequence is 14 residues long. Trimming stripped 0 bases from V and 2 bases from J, with 6 bases between. Germline CDR1 and CDR2: SGHRS and YFSETQ. CDR3 DNA: TGCGCCAGCAGCTTGGTGGTCACCTACAATGAGCAGTTCTTC. It codes for CASSLVVTYNEQFF.

The chain is built from TRBV10-3 and TRBJ2-5, with 10 bases fitting TRBD2. With V trimmed by 0 bases and J by 6 bases, 7 bases remained unmatched. This CDR3 comprises 16 residues. Germline V gene lookup returns CDR1 ENHRY and CDR2 SYGVKD. The CDR3 DNA reads TGTGCCATCAGTGAGTCTCTAGCGGGGGTCAGAAAGACCCAGTACTTC. This gives the protein CAISESLAGVRKTQYF.

This clonotype was counted a few times. The CDR3 spells CASSQDGTRSSTDTQYF. Written as DNA, the CDR3 is TGCGCCAGCAGCCAAGATGGGACTAGGTCTAGCACAGATACGCAGTATTTT. This chain joins TRBV4-1 and TRBJ2-3; 8 positions agree with TRBD2. Germline V gene data show CDR1 as MGHRA and CDR2 as YSYEKL. The junction had 5 bases not matched to a gene; V was cut back by 0 bases and J by 0 bases. The CDR3 loop spans 17 amino acids.

This clonotype has a count of ten or more. The chain uses TRBV5-1 and TRBJ2-7, with 8 bases identical to TRBD1. CDR3 size: 14 residues. Trimming took 1 base from V and 3 from J; bases not matched to a gene: 3. Germline-derived CDR1 and CDR2 are SGHRS and YFSETQ. This CDR3 reads CASSLTDRGYEQYF. DNA for the CDR3: TGCGCCAGCAGCTTGACTGACAGGGGCTACGAGCAGTACTTC.

The chain carries TRBV5-1 and TRBJ2-5; D gene uncertain. V was cut by 5 bases and J by 2 bases, with 13 bases left in between. CDR3 length: 14 residues. Germline V gene data show CDR1 as SGHRS and CDR2 as YFSETQ. In DNA, the CDR3 is TGCGCCAGCAGGGTCACGGGTCTTCAAGAGACCCAGTACTTC. Translation: CASRVTGLQETQYF.

This clonotype was recorded a few times. The chain employs TRBV2 and TRBJ2-4, with TRBD2 identical over 8 bases. Germline CDR1 SNHLY, CDR2 FYNNEI. This CDR3 has 15 amino acids. The V segment lost 6 bases and the J segment 1 base; nucleotides outside the gene matches: 5. CDR3 sequence reads: CASRVAGSAKNIQYF. The CDR3 region has the DNA TGTGCCAGCAGAGTAGCGGGGTCGGCCAAAAACATTCAGTACTTC.

This clonotype was seen repeatedly, ten times or more. The gene calls are TRBV12-3 or TRBV12-4 and TRBJ2-7; 10 bases align to TRBD1. This CDR3 is 14 amino acids long. J was trimmed by 6 bases and V by 5 bases; bases with no gene match: 7. In DNA form, the CDR3 reads TGTGCCAGCAGTCCACGGGACAGGGGAGGCGAGCAGTACTTC. Its protein is CASSPRDRGGEQYF.

This clonotype occurred a few times. The chain employs TRBV28 and TRBJ2-2; D might be TRBD2 (7 bases). This CDR3 contains 13 residues. Germline V CDR1 and CDR2: MDHEN, SYDVKM. V lost 6 bases and J 10 bases, leaving 15 bases between the germline ends. CDR3: CASSQGGAVELFF. The CDR3 coding sequence is TGTGCCAGCAGCCAAGGGGGGGCGGTGGAGCTGTTTTTT.